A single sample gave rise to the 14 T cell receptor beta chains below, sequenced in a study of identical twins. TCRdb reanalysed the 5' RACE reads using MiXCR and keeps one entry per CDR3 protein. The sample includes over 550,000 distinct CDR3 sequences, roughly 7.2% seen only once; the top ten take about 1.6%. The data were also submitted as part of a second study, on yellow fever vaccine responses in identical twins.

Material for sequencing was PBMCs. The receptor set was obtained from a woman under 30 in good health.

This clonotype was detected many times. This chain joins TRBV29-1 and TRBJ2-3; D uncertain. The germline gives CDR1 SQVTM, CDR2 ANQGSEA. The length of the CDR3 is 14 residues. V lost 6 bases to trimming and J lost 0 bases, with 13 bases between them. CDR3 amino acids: CSVLQAVSTDTQYF. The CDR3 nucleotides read TGCAGCGTCCTCCAGGCCGTTAGCACAGATACGCAGTATTTT.

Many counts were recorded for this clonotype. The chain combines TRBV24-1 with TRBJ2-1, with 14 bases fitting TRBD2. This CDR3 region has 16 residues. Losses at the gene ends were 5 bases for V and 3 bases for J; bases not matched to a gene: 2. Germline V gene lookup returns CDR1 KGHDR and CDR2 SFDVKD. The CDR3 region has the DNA TGTGCCACCAGTGCTGGGACTAGCGGGAGCTACAATGAGCAGTTCTTC. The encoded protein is CATSAGTSGSYNEQFF.

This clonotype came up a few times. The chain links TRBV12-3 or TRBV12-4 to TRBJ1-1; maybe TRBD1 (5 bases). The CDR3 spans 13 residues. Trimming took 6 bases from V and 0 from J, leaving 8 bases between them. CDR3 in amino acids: CASRRQLNTEAFF. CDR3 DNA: TGTGCCAGCAGGCGACAGTTGAACACTGAAGCTTTCTTT.

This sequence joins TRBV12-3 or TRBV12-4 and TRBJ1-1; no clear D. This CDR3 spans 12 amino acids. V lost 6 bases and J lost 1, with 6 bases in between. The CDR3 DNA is TGTGCCAGCAGGGAATCGAACACTGAAGCTTTCTTT. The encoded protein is CASRESNTEAFF.

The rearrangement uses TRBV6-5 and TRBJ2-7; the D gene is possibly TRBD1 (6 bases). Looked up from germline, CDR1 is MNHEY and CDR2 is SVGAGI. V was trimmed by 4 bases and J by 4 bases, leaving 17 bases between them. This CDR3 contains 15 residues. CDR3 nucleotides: TGTGCCAGCAGTTCGATACGACAGGCACCATACGAGCAGTACGTC. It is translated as CASSSIRQAPYEQYV.

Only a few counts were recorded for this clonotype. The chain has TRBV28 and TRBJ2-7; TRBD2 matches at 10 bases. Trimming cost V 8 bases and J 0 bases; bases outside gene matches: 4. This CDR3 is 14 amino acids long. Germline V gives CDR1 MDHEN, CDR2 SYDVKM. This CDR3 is CASCSGRPSYEQYF. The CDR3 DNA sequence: TGTGCCAGCTGTAGCGGGAGGCCCTCCTACGAGCAGTACTTC. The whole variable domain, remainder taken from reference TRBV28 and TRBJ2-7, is DVKVTQSSRYLVKRTGEKVFLECVQDMDHENMFWYRQDPGLGLRLIYFSYDVKMKEKGDIPEGYSVSREKKERFSLILESASTNQTSMYLCASCSGRPSYEQYFGPGTRLTVT.

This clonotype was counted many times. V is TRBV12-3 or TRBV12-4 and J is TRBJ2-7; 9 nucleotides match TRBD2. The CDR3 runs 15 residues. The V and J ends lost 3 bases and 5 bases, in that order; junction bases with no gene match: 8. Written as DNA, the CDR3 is TGTGCCAGCAGTTTCTCTGCGGGAGGGCCCAACGAGCAGTACTTC. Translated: CASSFSAGGPNEQYF.

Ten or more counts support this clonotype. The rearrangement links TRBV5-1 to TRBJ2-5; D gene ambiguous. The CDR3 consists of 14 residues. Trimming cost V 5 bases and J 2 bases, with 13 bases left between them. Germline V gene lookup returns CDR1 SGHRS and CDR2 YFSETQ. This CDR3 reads CASRFKPGQETQYF. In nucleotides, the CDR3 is TGCGCCAGCAGGTTTAAACCCGGACAAGAGACCCAGTACTTC.

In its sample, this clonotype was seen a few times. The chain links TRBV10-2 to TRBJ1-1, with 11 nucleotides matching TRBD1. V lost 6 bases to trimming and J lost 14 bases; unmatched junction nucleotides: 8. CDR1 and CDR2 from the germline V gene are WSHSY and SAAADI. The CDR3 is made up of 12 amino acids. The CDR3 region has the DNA TGCGCCAGCAGCGTCGGGACAGGGGGAGCCTTCTTT. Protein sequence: CASSVGTGGAFF.

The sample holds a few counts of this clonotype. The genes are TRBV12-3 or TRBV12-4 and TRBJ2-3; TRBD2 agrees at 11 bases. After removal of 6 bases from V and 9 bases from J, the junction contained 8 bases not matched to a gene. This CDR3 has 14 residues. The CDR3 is CASSESSGGRTQYF. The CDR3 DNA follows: TGTGCCAGCAGCGAATCTAGCGGGGGGAGGACGCAGTATTTT.

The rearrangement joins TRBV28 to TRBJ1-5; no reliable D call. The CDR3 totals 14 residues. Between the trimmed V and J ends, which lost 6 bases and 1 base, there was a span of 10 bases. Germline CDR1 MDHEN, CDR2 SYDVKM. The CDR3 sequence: CASSLQLSNQPQHF. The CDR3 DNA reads TGTGCCAGCAGCTTGCAGCTCAGCAATCAGCCCCAGCATTTT.

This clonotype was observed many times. The DNA for the CDR3 is TGCAGCGGTGAGGGAGGGGCCTCCGGAGCTTTCTTT. It specifies CSGEGGASGAFF. The chain recombines TRBV29-1 with TRBJ1-1; weak D call: TRBD1 (5 bases). Germline assignment: CDR1 SQVTM and CDR2 ANQGSEA. Between the trimmed V and J ends, which lost 7 bases and 10 bases, there was a span of 19 bases. This CDR3 is built from 12 residues.

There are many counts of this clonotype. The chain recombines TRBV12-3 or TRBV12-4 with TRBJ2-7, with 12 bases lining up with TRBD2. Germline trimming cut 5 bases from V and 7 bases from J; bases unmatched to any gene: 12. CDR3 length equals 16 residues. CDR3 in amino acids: CASSPLDGTSGREQYF. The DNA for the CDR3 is TGTGCCAGCAGTCCGCTAGACGGGACTAGCGGGCGGGAGCAGTACTTC.

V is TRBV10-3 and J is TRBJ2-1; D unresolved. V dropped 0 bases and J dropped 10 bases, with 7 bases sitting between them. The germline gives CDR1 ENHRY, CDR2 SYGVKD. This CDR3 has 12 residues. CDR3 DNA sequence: TGTGCCATCAGTGAGTCGAGGATGGAGCAGTTCTTC. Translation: CAISESRMEQFF.